The rows below give T cell receptor beta chains drawn from one sample of a study of shared clonotypes between healthy human individuals. The protocol was immunoSEQ multiplex PCR, while the TCRdb copy is restricted to in-frame clones and leaves out a portion. The sample yields about 2 million clones, over 85% seen once. Sequencing used naive CD8+ T cells sorted from blood. The receptors were sampled from a man aged 18 to 29 in good health. Both conserved end residues are part of each CDR3. Fields, in order: clone size, J gene, V gene, D gene, CDR3 protein, CDR3 DNA. D genes are given only for firm matches. Some rows mark clone size as missing; the rest say once, few, many or name a class of expanded clone.

>NA|TRBJ2-7|TRBV7-6|NA
CASSLRITYEQYF
TGTGCCAGCAGCTTGAGGATTACCTACGAGCAGTACTTC
>NA|TRBJ1-5|TRBV27|NA
CASSLPGVGQPQHF
TGTGCCAGCAGTTTACCAGGGGTCGGTCAGCCCCAGCATTTT
>once|TRBJ2-1|TRBV4-1|TRBD1
CASSHPHQGEREQFF
TGCGCCAGCAGCCACCCCCATCAGGGGGAAAGAGAGCAGTTCTTC
>NA|TRBJ2-7|TRBV13|TRBD2
CASSLQGVAGGPGEQYF
TGTGCCAGCAGCTTACAGGGGGTAGCGGGAGGGCCCGGCGAGCAGTACTTC
>NA|TRBJ1-6|TRBV9|TRBD1
CASSPHDLGQERNSPLHF
TGTGCCAGCAGCCCTCACGACCTTGGACAGGAGAGAAATTCACCCCTCCACTTT
>NA|TRBJ1-4|TRBV9|TRBD1
CASSVGGQSNEKLFF
TGTGCCAGCAGCGTAGGGGGACAGTCTAATGAAAAACTGTTTTTT
>once|TRBJ2-1|TRBV27|TRBD2
CASSVVAGTPYNEQFF
TGTGCCAGCAGCGTCGTAGCGGGAACGCCCTACAATGAGCAGTTCTTC
>NA|TRBJ1-1|TRBV27|NA
CASSFSGASTEAFF
TGTGCCAGCAGTTTTTCGGGGGCCAGCACTGAAGCTTTCTTT
>NA|TRBJ2-2|TRBV14|TRBD1
CASSHGQGVPGELFF
TGTGCCAGCAGCCACGGACAGGGGGTGCCCGGGGAGCTGTTTTTT
>few|TRBJ2-7|TRBV4-2|NA
CASSPRDGYEQYF
TGTGCCAGCAGCCCCCGGGACGGCTACGAGCAGTACTTC
>few|TRBJ1-2|TRBV7-9|NA
CASSSDTAPFYGYTF
TGTGCCAGCAGCTCGGACACGGCGCCTTTCTATGGCTACACCTTC
>NA|TRBJ2-7|TRBV7-7|TRBD2
CASSSGGGYEQYF
TGTGCTAGCAGCTCCGGGGGGGGCTACGAGCAGTACTTC
>NA|TRBJ1-5|TRBV30|TRBD1
CAWKGQGQPQHF
TGTGCCTGGAAGGGACAGGGACAGCCCCAGCATTTT
>NA|TRBJ2-3|TRBV11-2|NA
CASSLGSGVWTDTQYF
TGTGCCAGCAGCTTAGGTTCGGGAGTCTGGACAGATACGCAGTATTTT
>NA|TRBJ1-3|TRBV30|NA
CAWSAGLGNTIYF
TGTGCCTGGAGTGCGGGCCTTGGAAACACCATATATTTT
>NA|TRBJ1-2|TRBV7-2|TRBD1
CASSLAIRQGNYGYTF
TGTGCCAGCAGCTTAGCGATCAGACAGGGGAACTATGGCTACACCTTC
>NA|TRBJ2-3|TRBV7-9|NA
CASSLYGGADTQYF
TGTGCCAGCAGCTTATACGGGGGCGCGGATACGCAGTATTTT
>NA|TRBJ2-1|TRBV7-2|TRBD2
CASSHGLAGDHEQFF
TGTGCCAGCAGCCACGGGCTAGCGGGAGATCATGAGCAGTTCTTC
>NA|TRBJ1-1|TRBV4-1|NA
CASSQIITGFNTEAFF
TGCGCCAGCAGCCAAATCATAACAGGGTTCAACACTGAAGCTTTCTTT
>NA|TRBJ2-1|TRBV4-1|NA
CASSQSENYNEQFF
TGCGCCAGCAGCCAATCGGAAAACTACAATGAGCAGTTCTTC
>NA|TRBJ2-5|TRBV5-1|TRBD1
CASSLDRGQGETQYF
TGCGCCAGCAGCTTGGACAGGGGGCAGGGAGAGACCCAGTACTTC
>NA|TRBJ2-7|TRBV16|NA
CASSLDFSYEQYF
TGTGCCAGCAGCTTGGACTTCTCCTACGAGCAGTACTTC
>NA|TRBJ2-1|TRBV27|NA
CASRRGTTIEFF
TGTGCCAGCAGGAGAGGGACCACCATCGAGTTCTTC
>NA|TRBJ2-7|TRBV2|TRBD1
CASRGPPGQGTDEQYF
TGTGCCAGCAGGGGGCCCCCGGGACAGGGGACCGACGAGCAGTACTTC
>once|TRBJ2-3|TRBV6-6|NA
CASSYELGISTDTQYF
TGTGCCAGCAGTTACGAGCTGGGGATTAGCACAGATACGCAGTATTTT
>NA|TRBJ2-2|TRBV7-9|NA
CASSVGNTGELFF
TGTGCCAGCAGCGTGGGGAACACCGGGGAGCTGTTTTTT
>NA|TRBJ2-1|TRBV29-1|TRBD2
CSVQGLAGVDSYNEQFF
TGCAGCGTGCAGGGACTAGCGGGGGTTGACTCCTACAATGAGCAGTTCTTC
>NA|TRBJ1-1|TRBV5-4|NA
CASSLGGVSTEAFF
TGTGCCAGCAGCTTGGGGGGAGTTAGCACTGAAGCTTTCTTT
>NA|TRBJ1-5|TRBV27|TRBD1
CASPARDRQSQPQHF
TGTGCCAGCCCGGCTAGGGACAGACAATCCCAGCCCCAGCATTTT
>NA|TRBJ1-5|TRBV21-1|NA
CASSRTGAHSNQPQHF
TGTGCCAGCAGCCGGACAGGGGCTCATAGCAATCAGCCCCAGCATTTT
>NA|TRBJ2-1|TRBV7-6|TRBD1
CASSSGTESYNEQFF
TGTGCCAGCAGCTCCGGGACAGAATCCTACAATGAGCAGTTCTTC